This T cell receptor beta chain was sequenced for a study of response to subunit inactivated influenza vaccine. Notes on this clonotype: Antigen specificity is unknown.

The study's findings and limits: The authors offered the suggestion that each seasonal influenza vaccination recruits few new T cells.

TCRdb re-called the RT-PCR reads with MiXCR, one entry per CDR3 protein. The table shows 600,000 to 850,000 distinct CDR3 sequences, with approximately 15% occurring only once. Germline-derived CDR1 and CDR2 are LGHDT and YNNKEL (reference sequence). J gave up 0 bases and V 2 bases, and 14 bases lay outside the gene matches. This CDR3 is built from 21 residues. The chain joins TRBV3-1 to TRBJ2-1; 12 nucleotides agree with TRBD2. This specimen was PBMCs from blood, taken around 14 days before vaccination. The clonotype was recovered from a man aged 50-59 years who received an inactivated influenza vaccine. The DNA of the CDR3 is TGTGCCAGCAGCCAATCCCTCGGACTAGCGGGACCGTCGAGCTCCTACAATGAGCAGTTCTTC. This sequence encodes CASSQSLGLAGPSSSYNEQFF.